One TCR beta chain is described in this entry. Its cognate antigen is unknown. Libraries were prepared by immunoSEQ multiplex PCR; TCRdb keeps only in-frame clonotypes and omits some of them. The sample gives around 110,000 clones, around 92% of which show up once; less than 4% is in the top ten. This record belongs to a study of CD4+ T cells in melanoma. Whole-study results and caveats: CD8+ T cell, macrophage and B cell function reportedly correlated with neoantigen-specific CD4+ T cells. Diverse differentiation states were reported for melanoma neoantigen-specific CD4+ T cells.

In germline, CDR1 is MNHNY, CDR2 SVGAGI (reference sequence). The V end was cut by 7 bases, the J end by 1 base, with 7 bases between. The CDR3 contains 12 residues. The chain combines TRBV6-6 with TRBJ1-1; D gene unclear. The TCR was taken from a human donor with melanoma. Sequencing input: peripheral blood. CDR3 nucleotides: TGTGCCAGCACCCGGGGGAACACTGAAGCTTTCTTT. Translated, it gives CASTRGNTEAFF.